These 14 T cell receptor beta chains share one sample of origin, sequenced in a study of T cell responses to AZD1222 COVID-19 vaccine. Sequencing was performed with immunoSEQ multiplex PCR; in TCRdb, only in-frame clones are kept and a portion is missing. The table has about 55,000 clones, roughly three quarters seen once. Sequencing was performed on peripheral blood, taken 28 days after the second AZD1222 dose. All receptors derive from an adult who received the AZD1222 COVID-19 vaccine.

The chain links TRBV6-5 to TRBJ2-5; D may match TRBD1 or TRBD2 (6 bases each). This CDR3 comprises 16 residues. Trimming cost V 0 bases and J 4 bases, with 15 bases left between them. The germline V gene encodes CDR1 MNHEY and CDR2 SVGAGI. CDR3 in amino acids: CASSYSQEKGGETQYF. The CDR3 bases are TGTGCCAGCAGTTACTCTCAAGAAAAGGGGGGAGAGACCCAGTACTTC.

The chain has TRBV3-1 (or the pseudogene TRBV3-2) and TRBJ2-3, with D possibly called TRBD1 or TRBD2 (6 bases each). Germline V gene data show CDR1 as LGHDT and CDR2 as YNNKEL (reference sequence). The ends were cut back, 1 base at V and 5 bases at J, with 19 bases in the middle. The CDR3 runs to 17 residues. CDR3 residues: CASSQGGRGARGDTQYF. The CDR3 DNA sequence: TGTGCCAGCAGCCAAGGGGGTAGGGGGGCCCGCGGAGATACGCAGTATTTT.

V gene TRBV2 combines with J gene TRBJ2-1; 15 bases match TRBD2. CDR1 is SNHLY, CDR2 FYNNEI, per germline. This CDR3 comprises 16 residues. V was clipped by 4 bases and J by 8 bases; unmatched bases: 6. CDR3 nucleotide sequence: TGTGCCAGCAGTGCCCAGGGACTAGCGGGGGGTCATGAGCAGTTCTTC. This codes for CASSAQGLAGGHEQFF.

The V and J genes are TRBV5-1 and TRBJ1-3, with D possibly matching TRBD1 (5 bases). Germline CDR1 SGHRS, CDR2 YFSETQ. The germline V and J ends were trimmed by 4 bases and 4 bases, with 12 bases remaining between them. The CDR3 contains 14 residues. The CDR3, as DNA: TGCGCCAGCAGCCCGGGGACCGGAGGAAACACCATATATTTT. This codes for CASSPGTGGNTIYF.

The CDR3 DNA sequence: TGTGCCAGCAGCTTCGCTAGCGGGAGTAGAACCGGGGAGCTGTTTTTT. It encodes CASSFASGSRTGELFF. The V and J genes are TRBV11-2 and TRBJ2-2; 10 bases are shared with TRBD2. V lost 3 bases, J lost 5 bases, and 6 bases stayed unmatched. This CDR3 region has 16 residues. Germline lookup yields CDR1 SGHAT and CDR2 FQNNGV.

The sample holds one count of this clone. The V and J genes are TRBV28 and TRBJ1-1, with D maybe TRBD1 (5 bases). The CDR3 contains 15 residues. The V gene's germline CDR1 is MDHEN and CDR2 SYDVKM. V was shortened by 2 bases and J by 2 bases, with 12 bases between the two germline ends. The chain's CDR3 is CASSLGGGVNTEAFF. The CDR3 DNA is TGTGCCAGCAGTTTAGGGGGAGGGGTCAACACTGAAGCTTTCTTT.

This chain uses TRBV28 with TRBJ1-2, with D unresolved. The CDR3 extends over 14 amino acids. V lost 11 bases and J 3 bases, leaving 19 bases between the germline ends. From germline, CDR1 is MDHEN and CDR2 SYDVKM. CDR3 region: CAYKVAGADYGYTF. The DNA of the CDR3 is TGTGCCTATAAAGTAGCGGGCGCGGACTATGGCTACACCTTC.

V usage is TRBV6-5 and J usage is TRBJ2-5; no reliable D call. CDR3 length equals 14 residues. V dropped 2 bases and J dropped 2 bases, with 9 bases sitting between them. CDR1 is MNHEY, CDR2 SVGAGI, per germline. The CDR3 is CASSYAKLQETQYF. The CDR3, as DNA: TGTGCCAGCAGTTACGCGAAGCTACAAGAGACCCAGTACTTC.

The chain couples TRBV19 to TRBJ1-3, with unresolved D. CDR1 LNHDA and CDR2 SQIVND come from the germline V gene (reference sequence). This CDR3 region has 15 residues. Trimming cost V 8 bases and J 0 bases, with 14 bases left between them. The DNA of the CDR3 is TGTGCCAGTTCCACCCTCTATAGCTCTGGAAACACCATATATTTT. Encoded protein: CASSTLYSSGNTIYF.

CDR3 region: CASSLSPYTEAFF. Written as DNA, the CDR3 is TGTGCCAGCAGCCTATCCCCGTACACTGAAGCTTTCTTT. V and J are TRBV3-1 (or the pseudogene TRBV3-2) and TRBJ1-1; D remains ambiguous. This CDR3 has 13 amino acids. V lost 4 bases, J lost 3 bases, and 9 bases lay in between. CDR1 is LGHDT and CDR2 is YNNKEL in the germline V gene (reference sequence).

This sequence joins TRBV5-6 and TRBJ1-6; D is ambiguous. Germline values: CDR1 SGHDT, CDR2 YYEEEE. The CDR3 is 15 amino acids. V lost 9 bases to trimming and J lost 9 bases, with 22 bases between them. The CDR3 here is CATHSERTIFSPLHF. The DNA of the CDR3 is TGTGCCACGCACTCAGAACGGACGATATTTTCACCCCTCCACTTT.

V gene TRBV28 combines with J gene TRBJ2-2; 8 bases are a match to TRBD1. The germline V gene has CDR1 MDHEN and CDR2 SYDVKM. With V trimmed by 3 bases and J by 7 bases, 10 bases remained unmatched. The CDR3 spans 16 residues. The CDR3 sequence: CASSFRQGLRIGELFF. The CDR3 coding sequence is TGTGCCAGCAGTTTCCGACAGGGGTTAAGGATCGGGGAGCTGTTTTTT.

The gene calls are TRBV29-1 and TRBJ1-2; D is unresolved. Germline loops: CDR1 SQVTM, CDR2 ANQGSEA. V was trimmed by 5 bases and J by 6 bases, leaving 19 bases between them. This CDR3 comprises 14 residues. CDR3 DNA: TGCAGCGTTTACCTTAGGACGGCAGCCGATGGCTACACCTTC. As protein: CSVYLRTAADGYTF.

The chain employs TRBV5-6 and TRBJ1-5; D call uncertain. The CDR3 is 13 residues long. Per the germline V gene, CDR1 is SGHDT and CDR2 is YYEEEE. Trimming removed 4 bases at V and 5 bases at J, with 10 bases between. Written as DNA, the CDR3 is TGTGCCAGCAGCCTCGACCAAGATCAGCCCCAGCATTTT. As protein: CASSLDQDQPQHF.